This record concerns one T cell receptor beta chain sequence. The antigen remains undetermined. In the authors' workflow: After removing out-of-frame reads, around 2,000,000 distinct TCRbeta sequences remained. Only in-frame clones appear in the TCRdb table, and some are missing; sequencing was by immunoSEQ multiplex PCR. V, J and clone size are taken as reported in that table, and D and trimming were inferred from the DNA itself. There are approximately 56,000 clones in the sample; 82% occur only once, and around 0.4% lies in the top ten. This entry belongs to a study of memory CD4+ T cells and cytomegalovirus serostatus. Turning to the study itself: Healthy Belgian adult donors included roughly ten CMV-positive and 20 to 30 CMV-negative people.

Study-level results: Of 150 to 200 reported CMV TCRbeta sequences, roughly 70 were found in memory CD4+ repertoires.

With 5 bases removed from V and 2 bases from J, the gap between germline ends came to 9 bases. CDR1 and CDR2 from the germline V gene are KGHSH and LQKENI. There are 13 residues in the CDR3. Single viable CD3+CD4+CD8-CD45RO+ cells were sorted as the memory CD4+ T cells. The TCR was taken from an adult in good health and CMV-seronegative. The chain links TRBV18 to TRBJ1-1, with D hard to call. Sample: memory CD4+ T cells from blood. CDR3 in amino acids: CASSIAGNTEAFF. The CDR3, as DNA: TGTGCCAGCTCAATCGCAGGAAACACTGAAGCTTTCTTT.